The table lists the clone carrying this T cell receptor (beta chain) with a few counts. The data originate from a study of cytomegalovirus exposure and HLA in healthy donors. From germline, CDR1 is LGHNA and CDR2 YNFKEQ. Between the trimmed V and J ends, which lost 4 bases and 0 bases, there was a span of 11 bases. The CDR3 totals 15 residues. Vbeta (60) and Jbeta (13) primers were used in the PCR. The assay was immunoSEQ multiplex PCR, and TCRdb's table has in-frame clones only and misses some. There are around 190,000 clones in the sample; roughly 10% occur only once, and 1% to 1.5% lies in the top ten.

The sequence was obtained from a woman aged 30 to 39 in good health and CMV-seropositive. V usage is TRBV4-2 and J usage is TRBJ2-3; D is undetermined. Sequenced: PBMCs. CDR3 DNA: TGTGCCAGCAGCCTAGTCGGTTCTAGCACAGATACGCAGTATTTT. Its protein is CASSLVGSSTDTQYF.